Each of the 14 T cell receptor beta chains below was sequenced from the same sample in a study of blood T cell repertoires in COVID-19. Profiling relied on immunoSEQ multiplex PCR, and the TCRdb table lists in-frame clones only, not all of them. Found here are about 460,000 clones, approximately 91% of them singletons; the top ten hold under 9.5%. The sample comprised PBMCs or T cells enriched from blood (not recorded which). The receptors were sampled from a woman in her sixties or seventies who had recovered from COVID-19.

The chain recombines TRBV7-9 with TRBJ1-1; no firm D call. The CDR3 totals 12 residues. V dropped 9 bases and J dropped 3 bases, with 11 bases sitting between them. The germline gives CDR1 SEHNR, CDR2 FQNEAQ (reference sequence). CDR3 in amino acids: CASTETDTEAFF. CDR3 bases: TGTGCCAGTACAGAGACCGACACTGAAGCTTTCTTT. The whole variable domain, remainder taken from reference TRBV7-9 and TRBJ1-1, is DTGVSQNPRHKITKRGQNVTFRCDPISEHNRLYWYRQTLGQGPEFLTYFQNEAQLEKSRLLSDRFSAERPKGSFSTLEIQRTEQGDSAMYLCASTETDTEAFFGQGTRLTVV.

V gene TRBV13 combines with J gene TRBJ2-3, with D possibly TRBD1 on 5 matching bases. V lost 1 base and J 6 bases, leaving 20 bases between the germline ends. CDR3 length: 17 amino acids. Germline CDR1 and CDR2: PRHDT and FYEKMQ (reference sequence). For the CDR3, the DNA is TGTGCCAGCAGCTTAGCAGGGCGGATGGCACCACAGGATACGCAGTATTTT. Translated: CASSLAGRMAPQDTQYF.

The V and J genes are TRBV3-1 (or the pseudogene TRBV3-2) and TRBJ1-3; TRBD1 might be the D (6 bases). Germline CDR1 and CDR2: LGHDT and YNNKEL (reference sequence). V lost 8 bases and J lost 2, with 10 bases in between. The CDR3 totals 13 residues. The CDR3 DNA follows: TGTGCCAGCTATACAGGGACTGGAAACACCATATATTTT. It translates to CASYTGTGNTIYF.

This rearrangement joins TRBV5-1 to TRBJ1-3; TRBD1 might be the D (6 bases). This CDR3 comprises 18 residues. The V end was cut by 0 bases, the J end by 4 bases, with 20 bases between. Germline CDR1 reads SGHRS; CDR2 reads YFSETQ. CDR3 in amino acids: CASSLVYAAQGSGNTIYF. Written as DNA, the CDR3 is TGCGCCAGCAGCTTGGTCTACGCCGCCCAGGGGAGCGGAAACACCATATATTTT. Drawing the rest from reference TRBV5-1 and TRBJ1-3, the complete variable domain is KAGVTQTPRYLIKTRGQQVTLSCSPISGHRSVSWYQQTPGQGLQFLFEYFSETQRNKGNFPGRFSGRQFSNSRSEMNVSTLELGDSALYLCASSLVYAAQGSGNTIYFGEGSWLTVV.

Comment on this clone: Other DNA sequences in the sample encode the same CDR3. The CDR3 reads CASSLDRGGETQYF. The CDR3, as DNA: TGTGCCAGCAGCTTAGATCGGGGTGGAGAGACCCAGTACTTC. This chain connects TRBV11-2 to TRBJ2-5; D might be TRBD2 (5 bases). From germline, CDR1 is SGHAT and CDR2 FQNNGV. This CDR3 is 14 amino acids long. The V end lost 0 bases, the J end lost 4 bases, and 9 bases lay between the germline ends.

V usage is TRBV6-5 and J usage is TRBJ1-1; tentatively, D is TRBD1 (6 bases). CDR1 and CDR2 from the germline V gene are MNHEY and SVGAGI. There are 15 residues in the CDR3. V was shortened by 2 bases and J by 0 bases, with 10 bases between the two germline ends. The DNA of the CDR3 is TGTGCCAGCAGTTACCACCGGACAGTGAACACTGAAGCTTTCTTT. This codes for CASSYHRTVNTEAFF.

For this clone: The same CDR3 is also encoded by other DNA sequences in this sample. CDR3 amino acids: CASSLQGNTIYF. DNA of the CDR3: TGTGCCAGCAGTTTACAGGGGAACACCATATATTTT. The chain joins TRBV2 to TRBJ1-3; 7 bases are a match to TRBD1. The J segment lost 7 bases and the V segment lost 5 bases, leaving 2 bases of the junction unmatched. Germline lookup yields CDR1 SNHLY and CDR2 FYNNEI. The CDR3 is made up of 12 amino acids.

This chain joins TRBV5-7 and TRBJ2-1; 11 nucleotides match TRBD1. Being an ORF, TRBV5-7 has a function that is uncertain. The CDR3 is 15 amino acids. The J segment lost 6 bases and the V segment lost 0 bases, leaving 2 bases of the junction unmatched. CDR3 sequence reads: CASSLDGQGANEQFF. CDR3 nucleotides: TGTGCCAGCAGCTTGGATGGACAGGGGGCCAATGAGCAGTTCTTC.

This chain connects TRBV2 to TRBJ1-1, with 7 bases lining up with TRBD1. CDR1 SNHLY and CDR2 FYNNEI come from the germline V gene. CDR3 length equals 14 residues. With 0 bases clipped from V and 11 bases from J, the junction kept 9 bases outside the gene matches. The CDR3 DNA reads TGTGCCAGCAGTGAAGCCCAGATACAGGGGATGGCTTTCTTT. Protein sequence: CASSEAQIQGMAFF.

CDR3 coding DNA: TGTGCCAGCAGCCACCAGCTCTGGCAGGGGGCGCCTGACCGCCAGCCCCAGCATTTT. Its protein product is CASSHQLWQGAPDRQPQHF. The chain uses TRBV5-6 and TRBJ1-5, with 8 bases identical to TRBD1. The V gene's germline CDR1 is SGHDT and CDR2 YYEEEE. The CDR3 is 19 residues long. Trimming took 4 bases from V and 7 from J; bases not matched to a gene: 22.

This chain connects TRBV2 to TRBJ1-2; tentatively, D is TRBD1 (6 bases). The CDR3 sequence is 13 residues long. Trimming pared 0 bases from V and 6 bases from J, leaving 8 bases between. CDR1 SNHLY and CDR2 FYNNEI come from the germline V gene. The CDR3 DNA reads as TGTGCCAGCAGTGAAGCTTGGACAGATGGCTACACCTTC. Residues: CASSEAWTDGYTF. Full variable domain (missing parts from reference TRBV2 and TRBJ1-2): EPEVTQTPSHQVTQMGQEVILRCVPISNHLYFYWYRQILGQKVEFLVSFYNNEISEKSEIFDDQFSVERPDGSNFTLKIRSTKLEDSAMYFCASSEAWTDGYTFGSGTRLTVV.

This chain joins TRBV14 and TRBJ1-1; D remains ambiguous. Trimming took off 4 bases at V and 0 bases at J, with 15 bases between the two ends. This CDR3 has 16 amino acids. Germline lookup yields CDR1 SGHDN and CDR2 FVKESK. In DNA, the CDR3 is TGTGCCAGCAGCCTGAGGACGGGAATAATGAACACTGAAGCTTTCTTT. Translated: CASSLRTGIMNTEAFF.

This sequence joins TRBV10-3 and TRBJ2-1, with 9 bases fitting TRBD1. CDR3 length: 17 residues. The trim removed 3 bases at V and 5 bases at J, leaving 11 bases unmatched. Germline CDR1 reads ENHRY; CDR2 reads SYGVKD. The CDR3 loop reads CAISELDGTGTNNEQFF. The CDR3 DNA reads as TGTGCCATCAGTGAACTTGACGGGACAGGGACTAACAATGAGCAGTTCTTC.

The chain employs TRBV11-2 and TRBJ2-7, with 11 bases matching TRBD1. This CDR3 spans 15 amino acids. With V trimmed by 5 bases and J by 6 bases, 9 bases remained unmatched. CDR1 is SGHAT, CDR2 FQNNGV, per germline. The CDR3 DNA follows: TGTGCCAGCAGCATTAATTCCGGGACAGGGGGCGAGCAGTACGTC. Translated: CASSINSGTGGEQYV.